This T cell receptor beta chain appears in the sequencing data of a study of T cells expressing NK-cell markers. The CDR3 contains 17 residues. Per germline, CDR1 SGHRS and CDR2 YFSETQ. TCRdb reprocessed the 5' RACE reads and keeps a single row for each CDR3 protein, giving no DNA. The sample holds 150,000 or so distinct CDR3 sequences. The sequence came from a woman between 45 and 65 years old in good health. The rearrangement uses TRBV5-1 and TRBJ1-6; TCRdb's D call, TRBD1, is unchecked because there is no DNA. The material sequenced was blood T cells: a sorted CD56 or NKG2C T cell subset, CD4+ or CD8+ T cells, or bulk PBMC T cells (not recorded which). CDR3 protein: CASSFSLDRGENSPLHF.